The 13 T cell receptor beta chains below were found in one sample sequenced in a study of cytomegalovirus exposure and HLA in healthy donors. The study ran its PCR with 60 Vbeta and 13 Jbeta primers. The protocol was immunoSEQ multiplex PCR, while the TCRdb copy is restricted to in-frame clones and leaves out a portion. In the table there are more than 75,000 clones, nearly 80% of which are singletons. Sequenced input: PBMCs. These TCRs come from a woman in her thirties or forties in good health and CMV-seronegative.

The chain uses TRBV29-1 and TRBJ2-1, with D perhaps matching TRBD2 (5 bases). With 3 bases removed from V and 14 bases from J, the gap between germline ends came to 11 bases. Germline CDR1 and CDR2: SQVTM and ANQGSEA. There are 10 residues in the CDR3. CDR3 nucleotide sequence: TGCAGCGTTGACTCCGGGGTGGAGTTCTTC. Translated, it gives CSVDSGVEFF.

The chain joins TRBV28 to TRBJ1-5; TRBD1 matches 10 bases. Per germline, CDR1 MDHEN and CDR2 SYDVKM. The CDR3 contains 16 residues. V lost 5 bases and J lost 3; bases outside the gene matches: 7. The CDR3 DNA reads TGTGCCAGCAGTCCTCGGGACAGGGGAAACAATCAGCCCCAGCATTTT. Amino acid sequence: CASSPRDRGNNQPQHF.

The chain uses TRBV2 and TRBJ2-7; possibly TRBD2 for D (6 bases). Trimming took off 5 bases at V and 6 bases at J, with 35 bases between the two ends. The germline V gene has CDR1 SNHLY and CDR2 FYNNEI. This CDR3 region has 20 residues. The CDR3 region has the DNA TGTGCCAGCAGTCAACCCCATGGGGCTGGTGGCCTTATTGGACTATTCGAGCAGTACTTC. This encodes CASSQPHGAGGLIGLFEQYF.

This chain joins TRBV18 and TRBJ1-5; D ambiguous. V was trimmed by 3 bases and J by 1 base, leaving 4 bases between them. The CDR3 has 13 residues. Germline CDR1 KGHSH, CDR2 LQKENI. CDR3 DNA sequence: TGTGCCAGCTCACCGAGCAGCAATCAGCCCCAGCATTTT. Translated, it gives CASSPSSNQPQHF.

The V and J genes are TRBV9 and TRBJ1-6; D gene uncertain. This CDR3 comprises 17 residues. Germline V lookup: CDR1 SGDLS, CDR2 YYNGEE. The V gene lost 0 bases and the J gene lost 2 bases, with 12 bases spanning the gap. DNA for the CDR3: TGTGCCAGCAGCGTAGGCGGCGGCGGGACCTATAATTCACCCCTCCACTTT. Protein: CASSVGGGGTYNSPLHF.

V is TRBV30 and J is TRBJ2-7; D is perhaps TRBD1 (6 bases). Trimming took off 0 bases at V and 4 bases at J, with 7 bases between the two ends. Germline CDR1 reads GTSNPN; CDR2 reads SVGIG (reference sequence). This CDR3 region has 12 residues. CDR3 sequence: CAWSVGQYEQYF. The CDR3 DNA reads as TGTGCCTGGAGTGTAGGACAGTACGAGCAGTACTTC.

This rearrangement joins TRBV19 to TRBJ1-1, with a weak D call TRBD1 (6 bases). Trimming removed 7 bases from V and 4 bases from J, with 16 bases in between. Germline V gives CDR1 LNHDA, CDR2 SQIVND (reference sequence). The CDR3 is 14 residues long. DNA of the CDR3: TGTGCCAGTACCTCCGCACAGGGCAGCACTGAAGCTTTCTTT. Its translation: CASTSAQGSTEAFF.

The J gene is TRBJ2-3, the V gene TRBV4-1, with D possibly matching TRBD2 (6 bases). There are 16 residues in the CDR3. The germline V and J ends were trimmed by 1 base and 2 bases, with 13 bases remaining between them. Germline assignment: CDR1 MGHRA and CDR2 YSYEKL. The CDR3 bases are TGCGCCAGCAGCCAAGGCTGGACTACCTACACAGATACGCAGTATTTT. Protein: CASSQGWTTYTDTQYF.

The sample holds a few counts of this clone. The chain is built from TRBV30 and TRBJ2-5; a possible D gene is TRBD1 (6 bases). V lost 0 bases and J lost 1, with 15 bases in between. The germline V gene has CDR1 GTSNPN and CDR2 SVGIG (reference sequence). The CDR3 totals 16 residues. The CDR3 bases are TGTGCCTGGAGTGTAAATGGACAGACGATCCAAGAGACCCAGTACTTC. This encodes CAWSVNGQTIQETQYF. The full variable domain, with the rest looked up from reference TRBV30 and TRBJ2-5, is SQTIHQWPATLVQPVGSPLSLECTVEGTSNPNLYWYRQAAGRGLQLLFYSVGIGQISSEVPQNLSASRPQDRQFILSSKKLLLSDSGFYLCAWSVNGQTIQETQYFGPGTRLLVL.

The CDR3 nucleotides are TGCGCCAGCAGAAGGGACAGGGGTAATTCACCCCTCCACTTT. It codes for CASRRDRGNSPLHF. The rearrangement links TRBV5-1 to TRBJ1-6; 10 bases line up with TRBD1. The CDR3 is made up of 14 amino acids. V was clipped by 5 bases and J by 6 bases; unmatched bases: 2. Per germline, CDR1 SGHRS and CDR2 YFSETQ.

The V and J genes are TRBV4-3 and TRBJ2-5; weak D call: TRBD1 (5 bases). Trimming pared 0 bases from V and 5 bases from J, leaving 10 bases between. Per germline, CDR1 LGHNA and CDR2 YSLEER. This CDR3 has 14 amino acids. In nucleotides, the CDR3 is TGCGCCAGCAGCCAAGAAGGGGCAGGGGAGACCCAGTACTTC. It encodes CASSQEGAGETQYF.

The chain is built from TRBV4-3 and TRBJ2-5; 7 bases are a match to TRBD2. Losses at the gene ends were 0 bases for V and 2 bases for J; bases not matched to a gene: 9. The germline CDR1 and CDR2 sequences are LGHNA and YSLEER. The CDR3 loop spans 17 amino acids. In DNA form, the CDR3 reads TGCGCCAGCAGCCAAGATGAGATAGCGGGCCATCAAGAGACCCAGTACTTC. Translating gives CASSQDEIAGHQETQYF.

This chain uses TRBV28 with TRBJ2-1, with 7 bases that match TRBD2. This CDR3 region has 15 residues. CDR1 and CDR2 (germline): MDHEN, SYDVKM. Trimming cost V 2 bases and J 8 bases; bases outside gene matches: 9. The CDR3 coding sequence is TGTGCCAGCAGTTTAGGGGGGGTCCCCGGGTATGAGCAGTTCTTC. Protein sequence: CASSLGGVPGYEQFF.